This TCR delta chain originates from a study of delta chain sequences of gamma delta T cells (dated by TCRdb to about 2017). Ends trimmed: V by 3 bases, J by 0 bases; bases unmatched to a gene: 17. Measured from the cysteine to the phenylalanine, the CDR3 is 22 residues long. The kept DNA is CDR3 alone, 66 bases in frame from the first base. Reading the germline V gene gives CDR1 GEAIGNYY and CDR2 EKD. Library method: 5' RACE. The sample was run on an Illumina MiSeq. For TCRdb, the public reads were processed anew by CATT, and duplicate DNA sequences were folded into one row. Here the sample has under 800 delta-chain clones; 22% occur a single time. The top ten clonotypes cover roughly 40% of the sample. This clone has only a few counts. Its recognized antigen is unknown. Base quality data are lacking; no much larger clone is found one base away.

The receptor's source is a human donor in good health. The chain is assembled from TRDV2 and TRDJ3; 9 bases in the junction line up with TRDD3. Input material: either unsorted cells or a sorted T cell fraction (not recorded which). The DNA sequence is given as TGTGCCTGTGACCCGACGCAGAACTGGGGGACCCTCAGCTCCTGGGACACCCGACAGATGTTTTTC. Its protein product is CACDPTQNWGTLSSWDTRQMFF.